These 18 T cell receptor beta chains were sequenced from one sample in a study of T-cell reconstitution after alpha-beta-depleted transplantation in children. Unique molecular identifiers were used to barcode this TCRbeta library. One entry per CDR3 protein results from TCRdb running MiXCR on the PCR reads. The repertoire includes fewer than 250,000 distinct CDR3 sequences, roughly 8% of them detected once, and 6.3% sits in the top ten. This specimen consisted of PBMCs, mostly from graft donor cells, obtained 180 days after TCRalphabeta/CD19-depleted stem cell transplant. These receptors were taken from a male patient between 10 and 17 years old who had a stem cell transplant for acute lymphoblastic leukemia, so the T cells may come from the graft donor.

The CDR3 spells CASRGIRDGTDTQYF. CDR3 in DNA: TGTGCCAGCAGGGGGATCCGGGACGGCACAGATACGCAGTATTTT. The genes are TRBV11-2 and TRBJ2-3, with D perhaps TRBD1 or TRBD2 (5 bases each). The CDR3 runs 15 residues. The V end was cut by 6 bases, the J end by 1 base, with 14 bases between. Per germline, CDR1 SGHAT and CDR2 FQNNGV.

The table lists this clonotype with many counts. The rearrangement joins TRBV24-1 to TRBJ1-1; D gene uncertain. Germline-derived CDR1 and CDR2 are KGHDR and SFDVKD. CDR3 length: 13 residues. The V end lost 2 bases, the J end lost 1 base, and 4 bases lay between the germline ends. The CDR3 DNA reads TGTGCCACCAGTGATTCAGCGAACACTGAAGCTTTCTTT. Its protein is CATSDSANTEAFF.

This clonotype was seen at least ten times. J is TRBJ2-1 and V is TRBV2, with D maybe TRBD2 (7 bases). The length of the CDR3 is 17 residues. Germline lookup yields CDR1 SNHLY and CDR2 FYNNEI. V lost 6 bases and J 7 bases, leaving 25 bases between the germline ends. CDR3 sequence reads: CASRVGLRGGARNEQFF. The CDR3 nucleotides read TGTGCCAGCAGAGTGGGGTTGAGAGGGGGGGCTCGAAATGAGCAGTTCTTC. Looking up the rest from reference TRBV2 and TRBJ2-1 gives the full variable domain: EPEVTQTPSHQVTQMGQEVILRCVPISNHLYFYWYRQILGQKVEFLVSFYNNEISEKSEIFDDQFSVERPDGSNFTLKIRSTKLEDSAMYFCASRVGLRGGARNEQFFGPGTRLTVL.

Notes on this clonotype: A much bigger clone sits one base away, suggesting this may be a read error. The chain links TRBV18 to TRBJ2-6; D not resolved. Trimming removed 6 bases from V and 1 base from J, with 13 bases in between. The CDR3 is 16 residues long. CDR1 KGHSH and CDR2 LQKENI come from the germline V gene. DNA for the CDR3: TGTGCCAGCTCGCTCGCTTTCCAGTCTGGGGCCAACGTCCTGACTTTC. Its protein product is CASSLAFQSGANVLTF.

In this sample, this clonotype turned up many times. The chain joins TRBV9 to TRBJ1-5; D perhaps matches TRBD1 (6 bases). Germline assignment: CDR1 SGDLS and CDR2 YYNGEE. This CDR3 spans 15 amino acids. The ends were cut back, 0 bases at V and 1 base at J, with 8 bases in the middle. CDR3 bases: TGTGCCAGCAGCGTAGCAGGGACAAGCAATCAGCCCCAGCATTTT. This encodes CASSVAGTSNQPQHF.

This clonotype was recorded many times. The V call is TRBV3-1, the J call TRBJ2-7; 10 bases are shared with TRBD1. The CDR3 runs to 15 residues. Germline CDR1 LGHDT, CDR2 YNNKEL (reference sequence). Trimming at V came to 2 bases and at J to 0 bases, leaving 1 base not matched to a gene. CDR3 protein: CASSQRDRGSYEQYF. In DNA form, the CDR3 reads TGTGCCAGCAGCCAAAGGGACAGGGGCTCCTACGAGCAGTACTTC.

In this sample, this clonotype turned up many times. The V and J genes are TRBV20-1 and TRBJ1-1; 8 bases are shared with TRBD1. The V segment lost 5 bases and the J segment 1 base; nucleotides outside the gene matches: 0. Germline V gene data show CDR1 as DFQATT and CDR2 as SNEGSKA (reference sequence). The CDR3 runs to 12 residues. The CDR3 DNA sequence: TGCAGTGCTGGGACAGGGAACACTGAAGCTTTCTTT. It yields the protein CSAGTGNTEAFF.

The table lists this clonotype with many counts. V usage is TRBV4-1 and J usage is TRBJ2-1; 10 nucleotides align to TRBD1. Trimming removed 4 bases from V and 5 bases from J; junction bases left unmatched: 5. There are 15 residues in the CDR3. Germline CDR1 is MGHRA and CDR2 is YSYEKL. Here the CDR3 reads CASSRDRGRDNEQFF. CDR3 coding DNA: TGCGCCAGCAGCCGGGACAGGGGACGGGACAATGAGCAGTTCTTC.

This clonotype was seen repeatedly, ten times or more. The chain links TRBV11-2 to TRBJ1-1; the D gene is possibly TRBD1 (5 bases). The CDR3 extends over 13 amino acids. Germline assignment: CDR1 SGHAT and CDR2 FQNNGV. The V end was cut by 6 bases, the J end by 0 bases, with 8 bases between. DNA for the CDR3: TGTGCCAGCAGGCGGGGGATGAACACTGAAGCTTTCTTT. It translates to CASRRGMNTEAFF.

The sample holds many counts of this clonotype. The rearrangement links TRBV20-1 to TRBJ2-3, with TRBD2 matching over 7 bases. Trimming removed 3 bases from V and 3 bases from J; junction bases left unmatched: 9. CDR1 and CDR2 (germline): DFQATT, SNEGSKA (reference sequence). CDR3 length equals 15 residues. DNA of the CDR3: TGCAGTGCTAGGGGGGGAGCGGGGAAGACAGATACGCAGTATTTT. Its translation is CSARGGAGKTDTQYF.

This clonotype has ten or more counts. V gene TRBV7-3 combines with J gene TRBJ1-2, with no clear D. Trimming stripped 0 bases from V and 7 bases from J, with 9 bases between. Germline V gene sequence: CDR1 SGHTA, CDR2 FQGTGA. CDR3 length equals 13 residues. This CDR3 reads CASSLTTSSGYTF. CDR3 coding DNA: TGTGCCAGCAGCTTAACCACCAGCTCTGGCTACACCTTC.

This clonotype was seen at least ten times. The chain combines TRBV11-2 with TRBJ2-7, with a weak D call TRBD2 (5 bases). Germline V gene data show CDR1 as SGHAT and CDR2 as FQNNGV. V lost 2 bases, J lost 5 bases, and 16 bases lay in between. This CDR3 is 15 amino acids long. CDR3 residues: CASSLLGEGVHEQYF. The CDR3 DNA sequence: TGTGCCAGCAGCTTATTGGGTGAGGGAGTCCACGAGCAGTACTTC.

This clonotype was detected ten times or more. The chain carries TRBV4-1 and TRBJ2-1; D call uncertain. Germline lookup yields CDR1 MGHRA and CDR2 YSYEKL. Trimming took 0 bases from V and 3 from J, leaving 9 bases between them. This CDR3 contains 15 residues. CDR3 amino acids: CASSQELPGYNEQFF. CDR3 sequence (DNA): TGCGCCAGCAGCCAAGAATTACCCGGCTACAATGAGCAGTTCTTC.

This clonotype occurred many times. The chain couples TRBV11-2 to TRBJ2-3, with a possible D match to TRBD2 (5 bases). Germline values: CDR1 SGHAT, CDR2 FQNNGV. The CDR3 contains 14 residues. V lost 1 base and J 6 bases, leaving 11 bases between the germline ends. CDR3 in amino acids: CASSLAWWRDTQYF. The CDR3 region has the DNA TGTGCCAGCAGCTTAGCGTGGTGGAGGGATACGCAGTATTTT.

The chain uses TRBV7-3 and TRBJ1-2; TRBD1 matches 9 bases. This CDR3 comprises 15 residues. The V and J ends lost 3 bases and 9 bases, in that order; junction bases with no gene match: 11. CDR1 is SGHTA and CDR2 is FQGTGA in the germline V gene. CDR3 coding DNA: TGTGCCAGCAGCTTCCCGGGACAGGGCTGTAACCGCTACACCTTC. Translating it yields CASSFPGQGCNRYTF. The complete variable domain, with remaining parts taken from reference TRBV7-3 and TRBJ1-2, reads GAGVSQTPSNKVTEKGKYVELRCDPISGHTALYWYRQSLGQGPEFLIYFQGTGAADDSGLPNDRFFAVRPEGSVSTLKIQRTERGDSAVYLCASSFPGQGCNRYTFGSGTRLTVV.

This clonotype was detected many times. V is TRBV27 and J is TRBJ2-3; 12 bases match TRBD2. The germline V gene has CDR1 MNHEY and CDR2 SMNVEV (reference sequence). This CDR3 contains 15 residues. Losses at the gene ends were 8 bases for V and 3 bases for J; bases not matched to a gene: 6. CDR3 protein: CASLGLAGRTDTQYF. In nucleotides, the CDR3 is TGTGCCAGCTTAGGACTAGCGGGACGAACAGATACGCAGTATTTT.

The table lists this clonotype with many counts. A junction boundary mismatches the germline segment, possibly from a read error. The gene calls are TRBV18 and TRBJ2-7; D is perhaps TRBD1 (6 bases). CDR1 is KGHSH and CDR2 is LQKENI in the germline V gene. The CDR3 has 14 amino acids. CDR3 sequence reads: CASSPDRSSYEQYF. CDR3 coding DNA: TGCGCCAGCAGCCCTGACAGGTCCTCCTACGAGCAGTACTTC.

This clonotype was seen repeatedly, ten times or more. This sequence joins TRBV7-2 and TRBJ1-1, with 8 nucleotides matching TRBD1. V lost 4 bases to trimming and J lost 4 bases; unmatched junction nucleotides: 14. CDR1 is SGHTA, CDR2 FQGNSA, per germline. This CDR3 has 17 residues. The CDR3, as DNA: TGTGCCAGCAGCTCCTTCGTTCAGGGGGCGATGGGCACTGAAGCTTTCTTT. It specifies CASSSFVQGAMGTEAFF.